The 31 T cell receptor beta chains given below trace back to one sample, sequenced in a study of beta chain features in type 1 diabetes. Sequenced material consisted of expressed TCRB transcripts (all of the isolated RNA was reverse transcribed). Profiling relied on immunoSEQ multiplex PCR, and the TCRdb table lists in-frame clones only, not all of them. The table includes hundreds of thousands of clones, about 12% detected once. The sequenced material came from naive CD4+ T cells from blood. These TCRs come from a man between 18 and 29 years old in good health.

V gene TRBV6-4 combines with J gene TRBJ2-1; tentatively, D is TRBD1 (6 bases). V dropped 6 bases and J dropped 5 bases, with 17 bases sitting between them. The CDR3 loop spans 15 amino acids. CDR1 and CDR2 (germline): MRHNA, SNTAGT. DNA of the CDR3: TGTGCCAGCAGCGTACAGGGCGCCGTCAACAATGAGCAGTTCTTC. It is translated as CASSVQGAVNNEQFF.

This clone was seen more than once but under ten times. CDR3 nucleotides: TGTGCCACCTCTAGCGGGACCCTCGGGAACGAGCAGTACTTC. Protein: CATSSGTLGNEQYF. The V and J genes are TRBV5-4 and TRBJ2-7, with 9 bases fitting TRBD2. This CDR3 has 14 residues. Trimming took 9 bases from V and 5 from J; bases not matched to a gene: 12. CDR1 is SGHNT, CDR2 YYREEE, per germline (reference sequence).

The V and J genes are TRBV7-2 and TRBJ2-7; tentatively, D is TRBD2 (6 bases). This CDR3 region has 14 residues. Trimming pared 0 bases from V and 2 bases from J, leaving 8 bases between. The germline CDR1 and CDR2 sequences are SGHTA and FQGNSA. The CDR3 nucleotides are TGTGCCAGCAGCTTAGCTAGCGGCACCTACGAGCAGTACTTC. Translated: CASSLASGTYEQYF.

The chain recombines TRBV7-6 with TRBJ1-1; TRBD1 matches 9 bases. The V gene end was trimmed by 1 base and the J gene end by 3 bases; junction bases not matched to a gene: 9. The CDR3 extends over 17 amino acids. Germline assignment: CDR1 SGHVS and CDR2 FNYEAQ. CDR3 sequence reads: CASSLEGWTGAHTEAFF. The CDR3 coding sequence is TGTGCCAGCAGCTTAGAGGGATGGACAGGGGCGCACACTGAAGCTTTCTTT.

This clone was seen only a few times. The rearrangement joins TRBV4-3 to TRBJ2-1, with D possibly TRBD1 on 5 matching bases. V was trimmed by 4 bases and J by 2 bases, leaving 24 bases between them. The CDR3 extends over 19 amino acids. Germline CDR1 is LGHNA and CDR2 is YSLEER. For the CDR3, the DNA is TGCGCCAGCAGCCGAAACATAAATACAGGAACGGTTACCTACAATGAGCAGTTCTTC. Protein: CASSRNINTGTVTYNEQFF.

In this sample, this clone turned up a few times. The chain recombines TRBV9 with TRBJ2-7; 8 bases fit TRBD1. This CDR3 contains 16 residues. V was pared by 3 bases and J by 2 bases, with 10 bases of the junction left unmatched. Looked up from germline, CDR1 is SGDLS and CDR2 is YYNGEE. CDR3 nucleotide sequence: TGTGCCAGCAGCGCCGGACCGGGACAGGCGGCCTACGAGCAGTACTTC. Translated, it gives CASSAGPGQAAYEQYF.

The rearrangement uses TRBV2 and TRBJ2-2, with 8 positions matching TRBD2. Germline V gene data show CDR1 as SNHLY and CDR2 as FYNNEI. V dropped 8 bases and J dropped 6; count of bases not matched to a gene: 5. This CDR3 has 13 residues. CDR3 protein: CASRLREAGELFF. The CDR3 coding sequence is TGTGCCAGCCGGTTGCGGGAGGCCGGGGAGCTGTTTTTT.

V is TRBV30 and J is TRBJ1-1; 8 nucleotides line up with TRBD1. CDR3 length: 13 amino acids. The junction had 7 bases not matched to a gene; V was cut back by 5 bases and J by 5 bases. CDR1 is GTSNPN and CDR2 is SVGIG in the germline V gene (reference sequence). CDR3 DNA: TGTGCCTGGGCAGGGGGCTTGGGAACTGAAGCTTTCTTT. This translates into CAWAGGLGTEAFF.

This clone has more than one count but fewer than ten. V and J are TRBV21-1 and TRBJ2-3; the table names TRBD1, a call not compared with the DNA. TRBV21-1 is annotated as a pseudogene. The CDR3 loop spans 15 amino acids. CDR3 residues: CASSFRVISTDTQYF. The CDR3 DNA follows: TGTGCCAGCAGTTTCAGGGTTATATCGACAGATACGCAGTATTTT.

This clone was seen a handful of times. CDR3 amino acids: CASSGKGQGGLETQYF. The CDR3 DNA is TGTGCCAGCAGCGGGAAGGGACAGGGGGGATTGGAGACCCAGTACTTC. The genes are TRBV5-4 and TRBJ2-5; TRBD1 matches at 11 bases. CDR3 length: 16 amino acids. The J segment lost 5 bases and the V segment lost 4 bases, leaving 10 bases of the junction unmatched. Germline V lookup: CDR1 SGHNT, CDR2 YYREEE (reference sequence).

Only a few counts were recorded for this clone. The chain combines TRBV5-1 with TRBJ2-3; possible D gene TRBD1, 6 bases. This CDR3 has 14 amino acids. V lost 3 bases to trimming and J lost 0 bases, with 8 bases between them. Looked up from germline, CDR1 is SGHRS and CDR2 is YFSETQ. CDR3 in amino acids: CASSSGQSTDTQYF. DNA of the CDR3: TGCGCCAGCAGCTCGGGACAAAGCACAGATACGCAGTATTTT.

This chain uses TRBV5-1 with TRBJ1-1; 11 positions agree with TRBD1. Germline V gene lookup returns CDR1 SGHRS and CDR2 YFSETQ. This CDR3 has 15 amino acids. Trimming took 0 bases from V and 5 from J; bases not matched to a gene: 3. CDR3 sequence (DNA): TGCGCCAGCAGCTTGGAAGGGACAGGGGGAACTGAAGCTTTCTTT. Its translation: CASSLEGTGGTEAFF. Together with reference TRBV5-1 and TRBJ1-1, the CDR3 gives the full variable domain: KAGVTQTPRYLIKTRGQQVTLSCSPISGHRSVSWYQQTPGQGLQFLFEYFSETQRNKGNFPGRFSGRQFSNSRSEMNVSTLELGDSALYLCASSLEGTGGTEAFFGQGTRLTVV.

The rearrangement uses TRBV28 and TRBJ1-2; 7 bases line up with TRBD1. From germline, CDR1 is MDHEN and CDR2 SYDVKM. The CDR3 length is 12 residues. The V gene end was trimmed by 5 bases and the J gene end by 10 bases; junction bases not matched to a gene: 7. As DNA, the CDR3 is TGTGCCAGCAGTCCACCGGGACAGCACTACACCTTC. Translation gives CASSPPGQHYTF.

The chain carries TRBV27 and TRBJ1-1; 11 nucleotides line up with TRBD1. V lost 3 bases to trimming and J lost 4 bases; unmatched junction nucleotides: 4. This CDR3 region has 15 residues. Germline CDR1 and CDR2: MNHEY and SMNVEV (reference sequence). In DNA form, the CDR3 reads TGTGCCAGCAGTTTCGCCGGGACAGGGGGCACTGAAGCTTTCTTT. Amino acids: CASSFAGTGGTEAFF.

The chain carries TRBV18 and TRBJ1-4; no firm D call. CDR1 and CDR2 (germline): KGHSH, LQKENI. V was trimmed by 3 bases and J by 6 bases, leaving 11 bases between them. This CDR3 comprises 14 residues. The CDR3 sequence is CASSPAQLHEKLFF. CDR3 nucleotides: TGTGCCAGCTCACCGGCACAGCTACATGAAAAACTGTTTTTT.

Only one count was recorded for this clone. This chain uses TRBV28 with TRBJ1-1; 9 bases map to TRBD1. V lost 5 bases to trimming and J lost 4 bases; unmatched junction nucleotides: 8. The germline CDR1 and CDR2 sequences are MDHEN and SYDVKM. This CDR3 has 15 amino acids. CDR3: CASSPGQGGSTEAFF. As DNA, the CDR3 is TGTGCCAGCAGTCCGGGACAGGGAGGGAGCACTGAAGCTTTCTTT. Variable domain in full (rest from reference TRBV28 and TRBJ1-1): DVKVTQSSRYLVKRTGEKVFLECVQDMDHENMFWYRQDPGLGLRLIYFSYDVKMKEKGDIPEGYSVSREKKERFSLILESASTNQTSMYLCASSPGQGGSTEAFFGQGTRLTVV.

Only a few counts were recorded for this clone. This chain connects TRBV19 to TRBJ1-2; 9 nucleotides line up with TRBD1. CDR3 length: 15 residues. J was trimmed by 5 bases and V by 7 bases; bases with no gene match: 11. Germline CDR1 reads LNHDA; CDR2 reads SQIVND (reference sequence). CDR3 sequence reads: CASTPTGQGSYGYTF. DNA of the CDR3: TGTGCCAGTACCCCAACAGGACAGGGGAGTTATGGCTACACCTTC.

This clone appeared a few times. The chain uses TRBV15 and TRBJ2-3; 13 bases are a match to TRBD2. This CDR3 has 16 residues. Per the germline V gene, CDR1 is LNHNV and CDR2 is YYDKDF (reference sequence). The V segment lost 5 bases and the J segment 4 bases; nucleotides outside the gene matches: 6. The CDR3 coding sequence is TGTGCCACCAGCTATAGACTAGCGGGAGGTTCAGATACGCAGTATTTT. This encodes CATSYRLAGGSDTQYF. Looking up the rest from reference TRBV15 and TRBJ2-3 gives the full variable domain: DAMVIQNPRYQVTQFGKPVTLSCSQTLNHNVMYWYQQKSSQAPKLLFHYYDKDFNNEADTPDNFQSRRPNTSFCFLDIRSPGLGDTAMYLCATSYRLAGGSDTQYFGPGTRLTVL.

The gene calls are TRBV6-5 and TRBJ2-5, with D perhaps matching TRBD2 (6 bases). Germline CDR1 and CDR2: MNHEY and SVGAGI. The CDR3 spans 14 residues. V lost 7 bases and J lost 4, with 16 bases in between. The CDR3 region is CASTRGGPRETQYF. In DNA form, the CDR3 reads TGTGCCAGCACAAGAGGAGGGCCCCGAGAGACCCAGTACTTC.

The sample holds a few counts of this clone. The rearrangement links TRBV9 to TRBJ1-4; no firm D call. V dropped 6 bases and J dropped 5 bases, with 5 bases sitting between them. This CDR3 contains 11 residues. The V gene's germline CDR1 is SGDLS and CDR2 YYNGEE. The CDR3 DNA follows: TGTGCCAGCAACGAGAATGAAAAACTGTTTTTT. As protein: CASNENEKLFF.

This clone appeared a few times. The chain is built from TRBV30 and TRBJ1-2, with D tentatively TRBD1 (5 bases). Deletions cut 3 bases from V and 0 bases from J, with 14 bases between. The germline V gene encodes CDR1 GTSNPN and CDR2 SVGIG (reference sequence). This CDR3 spans 15 amino acids. Here the CDR3 DNA reads TGTGCCTGGAGGCGGCAGGGCTCGACTAACTATGGCTACACCTTC. As protein: CAWRRQGSTNYGYTF. The full variable domain, with the rest looked up from reference TRBV30 and TRBJ1-2, is SQTIHQWPATLVQPVGSPLSLECTVEGTSNPNLYWYRQAAGRGLQLLFYSVGIGQISSEVPQNLSASRPQDRQFILSSKKLLLSDSGFYLCAWRRQGSTNYGYTFGSGTRLTVV.

The CDR3 reads CASSFRTAYEQYF. In nucleotides, the CDR3 is TGTGCCAGCAGCTTTCGGACAGCCTACGAGCAGTACTTC. The rearrangement uses TRBV5-6 and TRBJ2-7; tentatively, D is TRBD1 (6 bases). CDR3 length: 13 residues. V was clipped by 2 bases and J by 2 bases, with 8 bases between them. CDR1 SGHDT and CDR2 YYEEEE come from the germline V gene.

The table lists this clone with a few counts. V is TRBV2 and J is TRBJ1-1; 7 bases match TRBD1. CDR1 is SNHLY and CDR2 is FYNNEI in the germline V gene. The V and J ends lost 1 base and 0 bases, in that order; junction bases with no gene match: 5. The CDR3 consists of 16 residues. Here the CDR3 DNA reads TGTGCCAGCAGTGAAGGCGCGACAGGGTTGAACACTGAAGCTTTCTTT. Its protein product is CASSEGATGLNTEAFF.

This clone occurred a few times. J is TRBJ1-5 and V is TRBV29-1; 7 bases are a match to TRBD1. The germline gives CDR1 SQVTM, CDR2 ANQGSEA. With 6 bases clipped from V and 7 bases from J, the junction kept 12 bases outside the gene matches. This CDR3 is built from 14 residues. As DNA, the CDR3 is TGCAGCGTGAAAGAGACAGGGTTGGGCCAGCCCCAGCATTTT. As protein: CSVKETGLGQPQHF.

There are a few counts of this clone. This sequence joins TRBV28 and TRBJ1-1; D is possibly TRBD1 (5 bases). Trimming stripped 2 bases from V and 11 bases from J, with 12 bases between. This CDR3 is 12 amino acids long. Germline V gene sequence: CDR1 MDHEN, CDR2 SYDVKM. The DNA for the CDR3 is TGTGCCAGCAGTTTAGGGGGGATCGACGCTTTCTTT. It codes for CASSLGGIDAFF. The whole variable domain, filled in from reference TRBV28 and TRBJ1-1, reads DVKVTQSSRYLVKRTGEKVFLECVQDMDHENMFWYRQDPGLGLRLIYFSYDVKMKEKGDIPEGYSVSREKKERFSLILESASTNQTSMYLCASSLGGIDAFFGQGTRLTVV.

The chain carries TRBV30 and TRBJ1-6; 7 nucleotides match TRBD1. Germline V CDR1 and CDR2: GTSNPN, SVGIG (reference sequence). J was trimmed by 7 bases and V by 0 bases; bases with no gene match: 9. The CDR3 extends over 16 amino acids. The DNA for the CDR3 is TGTGCCTGGAGTGTAGGAGGGGGCGCGGAGAATTCACCCCTCCACTTT. Residues: CAWSVGGGAENSPLHF.

The chain uses TRBV7-9 and TRBJ2-1; 12 bases map to TRBD2. CDR1 and CDR2 (germline): SEHNR, FQNEAQ (reference sequence). The CDR3 spans 17 residues. The V and J ends lost 3 bases and 6 bases, in that order; junction bases with no gene match: 9. This chain's CDR3 is CASSLGRSSGRANEQFF. CDR3 nucleotide sequence: TGTGCCAGCAGCTTGGGGAGGTCTAGCGGGAGGGCCAATGAGCAGTTCTTC.

This clone was seen only once. This chain links TRBV28 with TRBJ1-2; D possibly corresponds to TRBD1 (6 bases). V lost 3 bases and J 4 bases, leaving 15 bases between the germline ends. This CDR3 comprises 15 residues. CDR1 and CDR2 from the germline V gene are MDHEN and SYDVKM. As DNA, the CDR3 is TGTGCCAGCAGTTTGGACAGCCGGCAGGGCTATGGCTACACCTTC. As protein: CASSLDSRQGYGYTF.

This clone occurred a few times. The CDR3 region is CASRTGGTTNEKLFF. DNA for the CDR3: TGTGCCAGCAGAACAGGGGGAACAACTAATGAAAAACTGTTTTTT. The V call is TRBV27, the J call TRBJ1-4, with 8 bases aligning to TRBD1. CDR1 is MNHEY and CDR2 is SMNVEV in the germline V gene (reference sequence). CDR3 length: 15 amino acids. The J segment lost 0 bases and the V segment lost 6 bases, leaving 3 bases of the junction unmatched.

This chain joins TRBV19 and TRBJ1-1, with 7 bases aligning to TRBD1. The CDR3 totals 13 residues. From germline, CDR1 is LNHDA and CDR2 SQIVND (reference sequence). J gave up 0 bases and V 9 bases, and 4 bases lay outside the gene matches. CDR3 bases: TGTGCCAGCATGGGACAGATGAACACTGAAGCTTTCTTT. As protein: CASMGQMNTEAFF. Variable domain in full (rest from reference TRBV19 and TRBJ1-1): DGGITQSPKYLFRKEGQNVTLSCEQNLNHDAMYWYRQDPGQGLRLIYYSQIVNDFQKGDIAEGYSVSREKKESFPLTVTSAQKNPTAFYLCASMGQMNTEAFFGQGTRLTVV.

Note on this clone: Other DNA sequences in the same sample also yield this CDR3. J is TRBJ2-2 and V is TRBV7-3; TRBD1 is a possible D gene (5 bases). Trimming stripped 5 bases from V and 0 bases from J, with 10 bases between. CDR1 is SGHTA, CDR2 FQGTGA, per germline. This CDR3 has 15 residues. The CDR3 here is CASSLAGPNTGELFF. DNA of the CDR3: TGTGCCAGCAGCCTCGCAGGGCCGAACACCGGGGAGCTGTTTTTT. The full variable domain, completed using reference TRBV7-3 and TRBJ2-2, is GAGVSQTPSNKVTEKGKYVELRCDPISGHTALYWYRQSLGQGPEFLIYFQGTGAADDSGLPNDRFFAVRPEGSVSTLKIQRTERGDSAVYLCASSLAGPNTGELFFGEGSRLTVL.